This TCR beta chain was sequenced during a study of blood T cell repertoires in COVID-19. Study-level background: Acute-phase and convalescent COVID-19 samples originated in the United States, Italy and Spain. PBMCs, B-cell-depleted T cells, or T cells were the source of the cDNA or gDNA that made up the material.

V was clipped by 5 bases and J by 8 bases; unmatched bases: 11. Germline values: CDR1 SEHNR, CDR2 FQNEAQ (reference sequence). The length of the CDR3 is 15 residues. Source study methods: Using reference gene primer amplification, nucleated cell counts were estimated. TCRdb's copy holds only in-frame clones and misses some; the assay was immunoSEQ multiplex PCR. V, J and clone size are taken as reported in that table, and D and trimming were inferred from the DNA itself. Here the sample spans 250,000 to 300,000 clones, roughly 90% being singletons. This rearrangement joins TRBV7-9 to TRBJ1-4; TRBD1 agrees at 7 bases. The sample was peripheral blood. The receptor's source is a woman between 50 and 59 years old who had recovered from COVID-19. CDR3 nucleotide sequence: TGTGCCAGCAGCGACCGACAGGGCCAGAGGGAAAAACTGTTTTTT. Its translation: CASSDRQGQREKLFF.